The clone carrying this T cell receptor beta chain is large in the sample. CDR3 size: 12 residues. V lost 3 bases to trimming and J lost 10 bases, with 11 bases between them. The germline V gene encodes CDR1 SGHKS and CDR2 YYEKEE (reference sequence). The data were obtained in a study of immune evolution from preneoplasia to lung adenocarcinoma. The table came from immunoSEQ multiplex PCR; TCRdb's copy has only in-frame clones and leaves some out. The profile shows approximately 6,700 clones, roughly 80% of them singletons. The source of this sequence is a person aged 55-79 years with lung adenocarcinoma. The rearrangement links TRBV5-5 to TRBJ2-1; TRBD2 is a possible D gene (5 bases). Sequenced input: FFPE adjacent normal lung tissue. CDR3 protein: CASSYTSREQFF. In DNA, the CDR3 is TGTGCCAGCAGCTATACTAGTAGGGAGCAGTTCTTC.